This T cell receptor beta chain was sequenced during a study of T-cell reconstitution after alpha-beta-depleted transplantation in children. In its sample, this clonotype was seen many times. Its antigen is not identified. The CDR3 spans 14 residues. V was shortened by 4 bases and J by 6 bases, with 15 bases between the two germline ends. In germline, CDR1 is SQVTM, CDR2 ANQGSEA. Unique molecular identifiers tagged the TCRbeta library. TCRdb re-derived calls from the PCR reads in MiXCR, one entry per CDR3 protein. The sample includes about 200,000 distinct CDR3 sequences, about 8.7% of them seen just once. Whole-study results and caveats: There were reportedly several hundred expanded graft clones from which alpha-beta T cells came about two months after transplant. Newly generated T cells supplied most T-cell counts and diversity one year post-transplant. High day-60 TCRbeta diversity in some patients came from surviving recipient T cells and thymic progenitors.

The rearrangement joins TRBV29-1 to TRBJ2-2; D possibly matches TRBD1 or TRBD2 (6 bases each). This sequence was found in a male patient aged 2 to 10 who had a stem cell transplant for acute myeloid leukemia, so the T cells may come from the graft donor. The sample was PBMCs, mostly from graft donor cells, taken 360 days after TCRalphabeta/CD19-depleted stem cell transplant. The CDR3 DNA reads as TGCAGCGTTGCCACAGGGTGGGAGGCCGGGGAGCTGTTTTTT. Translated: CSVATGWEAGELFF.